This is a list of T cell receptor beta chains from one sample in a study of sequential checkpoint blockade in melanoma. Assay used: immunoSEQ multiplex PCR; TCRdb lists only in-frame clones, some missing. The table includes over 10,000 clones, 77% detected once. Sequences were derived from CD8+ T cells sorted from blood (inferred from file names), sampled from a patient given nivolumab and ipilimumab in sequence. These receptor sequences come from a human donor with melanoma. Both conserved end residues are part of each CDR3. Fields, in order: V gene, D gene, J gene, clone size, CDR3 protein, CDR3 DNA. A D gene is named only where the DNA matches it firmly. Only some rows state a clone size, as once, few, many or a class for expanded clones.

V: TRBV27
D: TRBD1
J: TRBJ2-7
size: .
CDR3: CASSLRQGSYEQYF
DNA: TGTGCCAGCAGTCTAAGACAGGGTTCCTACGAGCAGTACTTC

V: TRBV29-1
D: .
J: TRBJ2-1
size: .
CDR3: CSVERVGSYNEQFF
DNA: TGCAGCGTTGAGAGGGTTGGCTCCTACAATGAGCAGTTCTTC

V: TRBV13
D: TRBD1
J: TRBJ2-1
size: .
CDR3: CASSLLDRVFF
DNA: TGTGCCAGCAGCTTATTGGACAGGGTATTCTTC

V: TRBV30
D: .
J: TRBJ1-1
size: once
CDR3: CAWNSQNTEAFF
DNA: TGTGCCTGGAATAGCCAGAACACTGAAGCTTTCTTT

V: TRBV9
D: TRBD2
J: TRBJ2-5
size: .
CDR3: CASSPTSGGQETQYF
DNA: TGTGCCAGCAGCCCGACTAGCGGGGGACAAGAGACCCAGTACTTC

V: TRBV5-4
D: TRBD2
J: TRBJ2-3
size: .
CDR3: CASSAGLAGATDTQYF
DNA: TGTGCCAGCAGCGCGGGACTAGCGGGAGCCACAGATACGCAGTATTTT

V: TRBV4-1
D: TRBD1
J: TRBJ1-2
size: .
CDR3: CASSQTGNYGYTF
DNA: TGCGCCAGCAGCCAGACAGGGAACTATGGCTACACCTTC

V: TRBV7-2
D: .
J: TRBJ2-6
size: .
CDR3: CASSLVAGKLSGANVLTF
DNA: TGTGCCAGCAGCTTAGTTGCAGGAAAGCTCTCTGGGGCCAACGTCCTGACTTTC

V: TRBV5-1
D: TRBD2
J: TRBJ2-7
size: .
CDR3: CASSLYASGTYEQYF
DNA: TGCGCCAGCAGCTTGTATGCTAGCGGCACCTACGAGCAGTACTTC

V: TRBV5-1
D: TRBD2
J: TRBJ2-1
size: .
CDR3: CASSSTSGPGGEQFF
DNA: TGCGCCAGCAGCTCAACTAGCGGACCGGGTGGTGAGCAGTTCTTC

V: TRBV4-1
D: .
J: TRBJ2-7
size: .
CDR3: CASSQANQGYEQYF
DNA: TGCGCCAGCAGCCAAGCGAACCAGGGCTACGAGCAGTACTTC